The 26 T cell receptor beta chains in this list originate from one sample, sequenced in a study of T cells in Graves' hyperthyroidism and ophthalmopathy. There were TCR beta CDR3 regions amplified from RNA transcripts. During a first-round RT-PCR of the TCR CDR3, the HTBI primer set was used. MiXCR, applied by TCRdb to the multiplex PCR reads, yields one record per CDR3 protein. Among more than 500,000 distinct CDR3 sequences, around 42% were seen once, and the ten largest hold around 19%. Input material: peripheral blood or thyroid tissue (not recorded which). The receptors stem from an adult woman with Graves' disease, either hyperthyroidism or ophthalmopathy (not recorded which).

The chain uses TRBV9 and TRBJ2-7; D unclear. The V gene lost 3 bases and the J gene lost 1 base, with 11 bases spanning the gap. CDR1 is SGDLS and CDR2 is YYNGEE in the germline V gene. The CDR3 loop spans 14 amino acids. Here the CDR3 reads CASSEGYRSYEQYF. CDR3 sequence (DNA): TGTGCCAGCAGCGAAGGGTACAGATCCTACGAGCAGTACTTC.

This clonotype was seen at least ten times. The chain combines TRBV20-1 with TRBJ2-7; 13 bases fit TRBD2. CDR1 is DFQATT and CDR2 is SNEGSKA in the germline V gene (reference sequence). There are 16 residues in the CDR3. Unmatched junction bases numbered 6, after V lost 2 bases and J lost 2 bases. CDR3 sequence (DNA): TGCAGTGCTAGACCGACTAGCGGGAGGACTCCCTACGAGCAGTACTTC. The encoded protein is CSARPTSGRTPYEQYF.

In this sample, this clonotype turned up many times. The V call is TRBV7-9, the J call TRBJ1-5; no reliable D call. Germline CDR1 and CDR2: SEHNR and FQNEAQ (reference sequence). V was shortened by 4 bases and J by 2 bases, with 9 bases between the two germline ends. The CDR3 runs to 14 residues. CDR3 sequence (DNA): TGTGCCAGCAGCTCCGAGCAGGGCAATCAGCCCCAGCATTTT. Amino acids: CASSSEQGNQPQHF. The variable domain in full, completed from reference TRBV7-9 and TRBJ1-5, reads DTGVSQNPRHKITKRGQNVTFRCDPISEHNRLYWYRQTLGQGPEFLTYFQNEAQLEKSRLLSDRFSAERPKGSFSTLEIQRTEQGDSAMYLCASSSEQGNQPQHFGDGTRLSIL.

This clonotype was seen repeatedly, ten times or more. The genes are TRBV7-3 and TRBJ2-7; weak D call: TRBD2 (5 bases). CDR1 and CDR2 from the germline V gene are SGHTA and FQGTGA. The CDR3 is made up of 13 amino acids. Deletions cut 0 bases from V and 5 bases from J, with 8 bases between. DNA for the CDR3: TGTGCCAGCAGCTTAACGAGGGCGGACGAGCAGTACTTC. This sequence encodes CASSLTRADEQYF.

The genes are TRBV24-1 and TRBJ1-2; a weak D match, TRBD1 (5 bases). The CDR3 is 14 residues long. Germline V gene sequence: CDR1 KGHDR, CDR2 SFDVKD. V lost 3 bases and J lost 4, with 11 bases in between. The DNA of the CDR3 is TGTGCCACCAGTGATCCCGCTGACAGCTATGGCTACACCTTC. Protein: CATSDPADSYGYTF.

At least ten counts were recorded for this clonotype. The chain joins TRBV6-5 to TRBJ1-6; 9 bases are shared with TRBD1. This CDR3 is 20 amino acids long. Germline values: CDR1 MNHEY, CDR2 SVGAGI. V lost 0 bases to trimming and J lost 7 bases; unmatched junction nucleotides: 16. CDR3 sequence: CASSYSISPGTGFENSPLHF. DNA for the CDR3: TGTGCCAGCAGTTACTCGATAAGTCCCGGGACAGGGTTCGAGAATTCACCCCTCCACTTT.

In this sample, this clonotype turned up many times. The chain has TRBV14 and TRBJ1-6; no firm D call. Looked up from germline, CDR1 is SGHDN and CDR2 is FVKESK. Trimming left V 1 base short and J 6 bases short, with 10 bases between. This CDR3 is built from 15 residues. CDR3 sequence (DNA): TGTGCCAGCAGCCAAGGGCACCCGGGTAATTCACCCCTCCACTTT. It yields the protein CASSQGHPGNSPLHF.

In its sample, this clonotype was seen many times. The V and J genes are TRBV5-8 and TRBJ2-7; D is unclear. The CDR3 length is 12 residues. Trimming took off 4 bases at V and 5 bases at J, with 10 bases between the two ends. Germline CDR1 and CDR2: SGHTS and YDEGEE. The CDR3 reads CASSRDRNEQYF. The CDR3 bases are TGTGCCAGCAGCAGGGATCGAAACGAGCAGTACTTC.

This clonotype was recorded at least ten times. The V call is TRBV5-6, the J call TRBJ1-2; D gene ambiguous. The germline CDR1 and CDR2 sequences are SGHDT and YYEEEE. The length of the CDR3 is 12 residues. Trimming stripped 1 base from V and 8 bases from J, with 9 bases between. The DNA for the CDR3 is TGTGCCAGCAGCTTGTTGACCCAGGGCTACACCTTC. This encodes CASSLLTQGYTF.

This clonotype came up many times. This chain joins TRBV7-2 and TRBJ2-7, with D unresolved. Per the germline V gene, CDR1 is SGHTA and CDR2 is FQGNSA. This CDR3 region has 15 residues. V lost 1 base and J lost 2, with 12 bases in between. CDR3 in amino acids: CASSLDTSPAYEQYF. Written as DNA, the CDR3 is TGTGCCAGCAGCTTAGACACGTCCCCGGCCTACGAGCAGTACTTC.

There are many counts of this clonotype. The V and J genes are TRBV6-6 and TRBJ1-4; D may be TRBD1 (5 bases). The germline V gene has CDR1 MNHNY and CDR2 SVGAGI (reference sequence). The CDR3 runs to 16 residues. Between the trimmed V and J ends, which lost 4 bases and 8 bases, there was a span of 20 bases. The CDR3: CASSFPRGRVREKLFF. CDR3 nucleotides: TGTGCCAGCAGTTTTCCGCGGGGCAGGGTGAGGGAAAAACTGTTTTTT.

The rearrangement uses TRBV19 and TRBJ2-7; a weak D match, TRBD1 (6 bases). Trimming shortened V by 3 bases and J by 3 bases, and 15 bases separated the two germline ends. CDR3 length: 15 amino acids. In germline, CDR1 is LNHDA, CDR2 SQIVND (reference sequence). The CDR3 loop reads CASSIAYDRNYEQYF. The DNA for the CDR3 is TGTGCCAGTAGTATCGCATACGACAGGAACTACGAGCAGTACTTC. Together with reference TRBV19 and TRBJ2-7, the CDR3 gives the full variable domain: DGGITQSPKYLFRKEGQNVTLSCEQNLNHDAMYWYRQDPGQGLRLIYYSQIVNDFQKGDIAEGYSVSREKKESFPLTVTSAQKNPTAFYLCASSIAYDRNYEQYFGPGTRLTVT.

As to this clonotype: At one end the junction does not follow the germline gene, possibly because of a read error. The CDR3 DNA follows: TGTGCCAGCTCACCCCAGGACAGGAAACAAGAGGCCCAGTACTTC. Protein sequence: CASSPQDRKQEAQYF. The chain links TRBV18 to TRBJ2-5, with 7 bases that match TRBD1. CDR3 length equals 15 residues. Germline CDR1 KGHSH, CDR2 LQKENI.

The V and J genes are TRBV7-9 and TRBJ1-2, with TRBD1 as a possible D gene (5 bases). Per germline, CDR1 SEHNR and CDR2 FQNEAQ (reference sequence). CDR3 length: 14 amino acids. The V end lost 1 base, the J end lost 14 bases, and 20 bases lay between the germline ends. The DNA of the CDR3 is TGTGCCAGCAGCTTAGACGGGGACCTTCTAAGACCGACCTTC. This sequence encodes CASSLDGDLLRPTF.

This clonotype was found a few times. The chain uses TRBV10-3 and TRBJ2-5; TRBD1 matches at 8 bases. Per germline, CDR1 ENHRY and CDR2 SYGVKD. The CDR3 sequence is 14 residues long. With 6 bases clipped from V and 11 bases from J, the junction kept 14 bases outside the gene matches. In DNA form, the CDR3 reads TGTGCCATCAGCCTCCAGGGGGCGGCTGGGGAGCAGTACTTC. It is translated as CAISLQGAAGEQYF.

The sample holds many counts of this clonotype. J is TRBJ2-7 and V is TRBV11-2, with D uncertain. Germline values: CDR1 SGHAT, CDR2 FQNNGV. The CDR3 loop spans 16 amino acids. V was pared by 6 bases and J by 0 bases, with 18 bases between. CDR3: CASRPRPGPSSYEQYF. The DNA of the CDR3 is TGTGCCAGCAGACCTCGACCCGGGCCCAGCTCCTACGAGCAGTACTTC.

This clonotype was picked up a small number of times. V and J are TRBV7-6 and TRBJ2-3, with D tentatively TRBD2 (6 bases). The germline gives CDR1 SGHVS, CDR2 FNYEAQ. V dropped 5 bases and J dropped 7 bases, with 16 bases sitting between them. This CDR3 contains 14 residues. The CDR3 loop is CASSNTSLGNTQYF. The CDR3 DNA reads as TGTGCCAGCAGCAACACTAGCTTAGGGAATACGCAGTATTTT.

To note about this clonotype: One end of the junction varies from germline; a read error may be responsible. The chain has TRBV25-1 and TRBJ2-5; possibly TRBD1 for D (6 bases). Per germline, CDR1 MGHDK and CDR2 SYGVNS. The CDR3 contains 15 residues. CDR3 sequence: CASSDPAGGKETQYF. For the CDR3, the DNA is TGCGCCAGCAGTGACCCAGCTGGGGGCAAAGAGACCCAGTACTTC.

The chain is built from TRBV9 and TRBJ2-6; 9 bases match TRBD1. With V trimmed by 0 bases and J by 9 bases, 7 bases remained unmatched. This CDR3 is 16 amino acids long. CDR1 SGDLS and CDR2 YYNGEE come from the germline V gene. The CDR3 DNA reads TGTGCCAGCAGCGTAGGTGGGACAGGGAGGGACAACGTCCTGACTTTC. Translating it yields CASSVGGTGRDNVLTF.

This clonotype has ten or more counts. This chain links TRBV3-1 with TRBJ2-2, with D unresolved. There are 13 residues in the CDR3. With 1 base removed from V and 7 bases from J, the gap between germline ends came to 7 bases. CDR1 LGHDT and CDR2 YNNKEL come from the germline V gene (reference sequence). CDR3 coding DNA: TGTGCCAGCAGCCAAGGGGTAGACGGGGAGCTGTTTTTT. It encodes CASSQGVDGELFF.

This clonotype was counted many times. This chain joins TRBV24-1 and TRBJ1-1, with a weak D call TRBD1 (6 bases). The CDR3 runs to 15 residues. Trimming stripped 5 bases from V and 1 base from J, with 13 bases between. Germline V gene data show CDR1 as KGHDR and CDR2 as SFDVKD. CDR3 protein: CATSAQGGANTEAFF. Written as DNA, the CDR3 is TGTGCCACCAGTGCCCAAGGGGGGGCGAACACTGAAGCTTTCTTT.

For this clonotype: One end of the junction varies from germline; a read error may be responsible. The CDR3 here is CASSQTSGGPTF. The CDR3 DNA reads as TGTGCCAGCAGCCAAACTAGCGGGGGGCCTACTTTC. V is TRBV7-2 and J is TRBJ2-7; 12 bases are a match to TRBD2. CDR1 is SGHTA, CDR2 FQGNSA, per germline. CDR3 length: 12 residues.

J is TRBJ1-1 and V is TRBV19; D ambiguous. The CDR3 covers 13 residues. The germline V gene has CDR1 LNHDA and CDR2 SQIVND (reference sequence). Trimming left V 6 bases short and J 2 bases short, with 10 bases between. CDR3 sequence: CASRFGSNTEAFF. The DNA for the CDR3 is TGTGCCAGTAGATTCGGGAGTAACACTGAAGCTTTCTTT.

Only a few counts were recorded for this clonotype. The DNA of the CDR3 is TGCAGTGCTAGCGGCGCAGGGGGAAACGTCCTGACTTTC. It translates to CSASGAGGNVLTF. The chain employs TRBV20-1 and TRBJ2-6; 7 bases agree with TRBD1. V lost 3 bases and J lost 10; bases outside the gene matches: 6. The CDR3 sequence is 13 residues long. Germline V gene lookup returns CDR1 DFQATT and CDR2 SNEGSKA (reference sequence).

This clonotype was seen ten or more times. The chain is built from TRBV7-8 and TRBJ1-2; TRBD1 agrees at 10 bases. Germline V gene sequence: CDR1 SGHVS, CDR2 FQNEAQ. This CDR3 has 17 amino acids. J was trimmed by 4 bases and V by 5 bases; bases with no gene match: 13. CDR3 DNA sequence: TGTGCCAGCAGCCCCCTAGTGACAGGGGGCTTTGTCTATGGCTACACCTTC. Its translation is CASSPLVTGGFVYGYTF.

In its sample, this clonotype was seen many times. This chain links TRBV4-1 with TRBJ1-5, with D possibly TRBD1 on 6 matching bases. V was trimmed by 4 bases and J by 4 bases, leaving 11 bases between them. CDR1 and CDR2 (germline): MGHRA, YSYEKL. The CDR3 is 14 residues long. DNA of the CDR3: TGCGCCAGCAGCCGGGATCAGGGGAATCAGCCCCAGCATTTT. It yields the protein CASSRDQGNQPQHF.